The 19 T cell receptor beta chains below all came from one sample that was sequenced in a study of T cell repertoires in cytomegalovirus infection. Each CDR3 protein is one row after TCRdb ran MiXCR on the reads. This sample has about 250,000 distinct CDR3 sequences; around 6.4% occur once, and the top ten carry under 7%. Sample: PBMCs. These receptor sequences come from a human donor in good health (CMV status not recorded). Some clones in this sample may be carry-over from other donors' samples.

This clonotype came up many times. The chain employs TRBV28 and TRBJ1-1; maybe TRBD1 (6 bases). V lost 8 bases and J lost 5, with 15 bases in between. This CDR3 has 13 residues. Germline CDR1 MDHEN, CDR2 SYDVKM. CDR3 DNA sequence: TGTGCCAGCTTTCGGGATAGGGGGACTGAAGCTTTCTTT. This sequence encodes CASFRDRGTEAFF.

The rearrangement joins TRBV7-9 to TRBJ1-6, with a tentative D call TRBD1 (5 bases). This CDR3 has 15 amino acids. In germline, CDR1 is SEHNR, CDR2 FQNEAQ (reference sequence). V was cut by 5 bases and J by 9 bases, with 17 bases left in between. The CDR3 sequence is CASSRRDGEISPLHF. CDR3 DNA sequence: TGTGCCAGCAGCCGTCGGGACGGAGAAATTTCACCCCTCCACTTT.

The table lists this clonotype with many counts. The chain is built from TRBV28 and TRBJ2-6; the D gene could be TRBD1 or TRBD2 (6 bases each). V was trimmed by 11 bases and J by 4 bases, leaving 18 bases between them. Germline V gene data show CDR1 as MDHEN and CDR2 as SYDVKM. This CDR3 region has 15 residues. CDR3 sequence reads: CAGGTRGSGANVLTF. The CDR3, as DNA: TGTGCCGGCGGGACAAGGGGCTCAGGGGCCAACGTCCTGACTTTC.

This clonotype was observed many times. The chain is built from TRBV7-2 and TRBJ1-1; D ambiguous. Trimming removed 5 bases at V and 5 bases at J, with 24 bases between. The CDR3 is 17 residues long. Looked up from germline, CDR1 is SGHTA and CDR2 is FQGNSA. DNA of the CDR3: TGTGCCAGCAGCGTCTTAGGTAGCGTTAGGTTGATGACTGAAGCTTTCTTT. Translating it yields CASSVLGSVRLMTEAFF.

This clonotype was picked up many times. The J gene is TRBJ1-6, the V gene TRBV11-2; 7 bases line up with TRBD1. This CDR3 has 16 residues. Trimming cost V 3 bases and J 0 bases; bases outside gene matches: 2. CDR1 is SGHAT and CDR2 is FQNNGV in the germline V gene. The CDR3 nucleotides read TGTGCCAGCAGCTTCCGGGACAGCTCCTATAATTCACCCCTCCACTTT. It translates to CASSFRDSSYNSPLHF.

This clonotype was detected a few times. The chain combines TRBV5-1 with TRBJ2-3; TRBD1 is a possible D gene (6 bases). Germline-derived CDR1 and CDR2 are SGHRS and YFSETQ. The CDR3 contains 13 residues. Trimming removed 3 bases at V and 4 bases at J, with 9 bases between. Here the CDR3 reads CASSWGQADTQYF. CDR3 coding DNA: TGCGCCAGCAGCTGGGGACAAGCAGATACGCAGTATTTT.

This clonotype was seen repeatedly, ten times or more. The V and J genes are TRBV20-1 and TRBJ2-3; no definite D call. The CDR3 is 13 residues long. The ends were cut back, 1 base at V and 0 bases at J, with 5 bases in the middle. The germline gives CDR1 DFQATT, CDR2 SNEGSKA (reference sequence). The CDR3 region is CSARVPSTDTQYF. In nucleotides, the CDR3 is TGCAGTGCTAGAGTTCCCAGCACAGATACGCAGTATTTT.

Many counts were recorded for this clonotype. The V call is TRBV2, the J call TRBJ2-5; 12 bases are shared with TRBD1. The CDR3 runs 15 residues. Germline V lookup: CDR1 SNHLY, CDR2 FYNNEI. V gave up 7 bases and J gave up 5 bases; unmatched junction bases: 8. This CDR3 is CASTSGQGADETQYF. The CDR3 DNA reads TGTGCCAGCACCTCGGGACAGGGGGCGGATGAGACCCAGTACTTC. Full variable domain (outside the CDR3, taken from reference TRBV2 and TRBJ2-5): EPEVTQTPSHQVTQMGQEVILRCVPISNHLYFYWYRQILGQKVEFLVSFYNNEISEKSEIFDDQFSVERPDGSNFTLKIRSTKLEDSAMYFCASTSGQGADETQYFGPGTRLLVL.

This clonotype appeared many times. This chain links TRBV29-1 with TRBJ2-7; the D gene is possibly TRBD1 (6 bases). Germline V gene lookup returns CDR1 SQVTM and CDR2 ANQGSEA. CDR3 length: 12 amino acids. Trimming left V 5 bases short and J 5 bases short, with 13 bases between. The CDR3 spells CSVLLQGDEQYF. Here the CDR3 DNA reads TGCAGCGTTCTTCTACAGGGAGACGAGCAGTACTTC.

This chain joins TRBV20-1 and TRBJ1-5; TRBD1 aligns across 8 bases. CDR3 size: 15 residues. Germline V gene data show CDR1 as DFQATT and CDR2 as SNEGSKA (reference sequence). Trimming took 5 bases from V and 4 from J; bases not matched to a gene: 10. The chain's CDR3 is CSAVKRTGLNQPQHF. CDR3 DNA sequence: TGCAGTGCTGTAAAAAGGACAGGGCTTAATCAGCCCCAGCATTTT.

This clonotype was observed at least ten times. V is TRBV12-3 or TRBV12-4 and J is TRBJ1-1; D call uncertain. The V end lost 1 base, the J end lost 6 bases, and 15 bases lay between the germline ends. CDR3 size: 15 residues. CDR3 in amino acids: CASSLVLSPGAEAFF. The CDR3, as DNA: TGTGCCAGCAGTTTAGTTTTAAGTCCGGGCGCTGAAGCTTTCTTT.

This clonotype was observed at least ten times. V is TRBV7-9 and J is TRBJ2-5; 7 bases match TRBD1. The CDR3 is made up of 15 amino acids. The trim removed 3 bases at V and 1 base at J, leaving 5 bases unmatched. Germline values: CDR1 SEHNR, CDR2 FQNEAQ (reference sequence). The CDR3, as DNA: TGTGCCAGCAGCTTGCCAGGGGGAAGCCAAGAGACCCAGTACTTC. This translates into CASSLPGGSQETQYF.

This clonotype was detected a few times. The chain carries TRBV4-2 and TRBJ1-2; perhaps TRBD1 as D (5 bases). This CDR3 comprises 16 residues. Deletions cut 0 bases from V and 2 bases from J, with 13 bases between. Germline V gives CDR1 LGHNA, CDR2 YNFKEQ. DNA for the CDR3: TGTGCCAGCAGCCAAGATGACAGCTCAAGAAACTATGGCTACACCTTC. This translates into CASSQDDSSRNYGYTF.

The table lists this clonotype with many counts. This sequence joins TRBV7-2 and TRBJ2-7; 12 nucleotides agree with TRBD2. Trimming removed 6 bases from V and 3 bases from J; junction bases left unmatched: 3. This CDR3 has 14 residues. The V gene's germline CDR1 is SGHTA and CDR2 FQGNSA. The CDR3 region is CASRVTSGGYEQYF. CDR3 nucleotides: TGTGCCAGCAGAGTGACTAGCGGGGGCTACGAGCAGTACTTC.

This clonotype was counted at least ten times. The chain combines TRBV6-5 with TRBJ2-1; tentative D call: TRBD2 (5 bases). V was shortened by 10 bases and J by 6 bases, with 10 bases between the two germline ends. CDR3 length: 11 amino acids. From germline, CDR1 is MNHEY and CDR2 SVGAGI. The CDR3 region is CAISSGNEQFF. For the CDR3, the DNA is TGTGCCATCTCGAGCGGCAATGAGCAGTTCTTC.

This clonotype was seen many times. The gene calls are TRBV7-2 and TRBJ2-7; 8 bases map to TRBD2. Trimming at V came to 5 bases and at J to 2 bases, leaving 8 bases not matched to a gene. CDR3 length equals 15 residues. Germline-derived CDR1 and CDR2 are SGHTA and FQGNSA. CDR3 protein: CASSRVAGQAYEQYF. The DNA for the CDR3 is TGTGCCAGCAGCCGGGTAGCGGGGCAAGCCTACGAGCAGTACTTC.

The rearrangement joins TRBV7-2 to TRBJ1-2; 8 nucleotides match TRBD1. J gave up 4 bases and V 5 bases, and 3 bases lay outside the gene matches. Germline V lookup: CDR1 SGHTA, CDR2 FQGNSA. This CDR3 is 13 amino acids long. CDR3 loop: CASSVTGGYGYTF. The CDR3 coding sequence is TGTGCCAGCAGCGTTACAGGGGGCTATGGCTACACCTTC.

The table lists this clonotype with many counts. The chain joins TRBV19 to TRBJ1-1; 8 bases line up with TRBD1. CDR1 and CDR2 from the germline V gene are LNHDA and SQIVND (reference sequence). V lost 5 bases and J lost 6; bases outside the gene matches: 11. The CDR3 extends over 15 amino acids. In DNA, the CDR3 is TGTGCCAGTAGTTCAGGGCAGGGGGCTGTGGCTGAAGCTTTCTTT. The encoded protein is CASSSGQGAVAEAFF.

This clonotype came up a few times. The CDR3, as DNA: TGCGCCAGCAGTCAATTCCCCGGGACAGGGGAGGACTATGGCTACACCTTC. This encodes CASSQFPGTGEDYGYTF. The rearrangement links TRBV23-1 to TRBJ1-2; 10 positions match TRBD1. TRBV23-1 is classed as an ORF, of uncertain function. The length of the CDR3 is 17 residues. The V gene end was trimmed by 1 base and the J gene end by 3 bases; junction bases not matched to a gene: 8.